This entry features one T cell receptor (beta chain) sequence. TCRdb's copy holds only in-frame clones and misses some; the assay was immunoSEQ multiplex PCR. The sample consists of approximately 350,000 clones, 85% to 90% of them appearing once. Followed over time, Seattle patients had been enrolled while infection was active. J gave up 6 bases and V 5 bases, and 11 bases lay outside the gene matches. CDR1 and CDR2 from the germline V gene are SGHNT and YENEEA. The CDR3 totals 16 residues. This record comes from a study of blood T cell repertoires in COVID-19. Study-level information: Specimens from acute and convalescent COVID-19 originated in the United States, Italy and Spain. PBMCs, B-cell-depleted T cells, or T cells were the source of the cDNA or gDNA that made up the material.

V gene TRBV11-3 combines with J gene TRBJ2-1; 9 bases fit TRBD2. The TCR comes from a woman aged 50 to 60 with COVID-19, enrolled during active disease. The sample consisted of peripheral blood. The CDR3 DNA reads TGTGCCAGCAGCGGCACCGGGACTAGCCCCGGCAATGAGCAGTTCTTC. It translates to CASSGTGTSPGNEQFF. Combining the CDR3 with reference TRBV11-3 and TRBJ2-1 gives the whole variable domain EAGVVQSPRYKIIEKKQPVAFWCNPISGHNTLYWYLQNLGQGPELLIRYENEEAVDDSQLPKDRFSAERLKGVDSTLKIQPAELGDSAVYLCASSGTGTSPGNEQFFGPGTRLTVL.